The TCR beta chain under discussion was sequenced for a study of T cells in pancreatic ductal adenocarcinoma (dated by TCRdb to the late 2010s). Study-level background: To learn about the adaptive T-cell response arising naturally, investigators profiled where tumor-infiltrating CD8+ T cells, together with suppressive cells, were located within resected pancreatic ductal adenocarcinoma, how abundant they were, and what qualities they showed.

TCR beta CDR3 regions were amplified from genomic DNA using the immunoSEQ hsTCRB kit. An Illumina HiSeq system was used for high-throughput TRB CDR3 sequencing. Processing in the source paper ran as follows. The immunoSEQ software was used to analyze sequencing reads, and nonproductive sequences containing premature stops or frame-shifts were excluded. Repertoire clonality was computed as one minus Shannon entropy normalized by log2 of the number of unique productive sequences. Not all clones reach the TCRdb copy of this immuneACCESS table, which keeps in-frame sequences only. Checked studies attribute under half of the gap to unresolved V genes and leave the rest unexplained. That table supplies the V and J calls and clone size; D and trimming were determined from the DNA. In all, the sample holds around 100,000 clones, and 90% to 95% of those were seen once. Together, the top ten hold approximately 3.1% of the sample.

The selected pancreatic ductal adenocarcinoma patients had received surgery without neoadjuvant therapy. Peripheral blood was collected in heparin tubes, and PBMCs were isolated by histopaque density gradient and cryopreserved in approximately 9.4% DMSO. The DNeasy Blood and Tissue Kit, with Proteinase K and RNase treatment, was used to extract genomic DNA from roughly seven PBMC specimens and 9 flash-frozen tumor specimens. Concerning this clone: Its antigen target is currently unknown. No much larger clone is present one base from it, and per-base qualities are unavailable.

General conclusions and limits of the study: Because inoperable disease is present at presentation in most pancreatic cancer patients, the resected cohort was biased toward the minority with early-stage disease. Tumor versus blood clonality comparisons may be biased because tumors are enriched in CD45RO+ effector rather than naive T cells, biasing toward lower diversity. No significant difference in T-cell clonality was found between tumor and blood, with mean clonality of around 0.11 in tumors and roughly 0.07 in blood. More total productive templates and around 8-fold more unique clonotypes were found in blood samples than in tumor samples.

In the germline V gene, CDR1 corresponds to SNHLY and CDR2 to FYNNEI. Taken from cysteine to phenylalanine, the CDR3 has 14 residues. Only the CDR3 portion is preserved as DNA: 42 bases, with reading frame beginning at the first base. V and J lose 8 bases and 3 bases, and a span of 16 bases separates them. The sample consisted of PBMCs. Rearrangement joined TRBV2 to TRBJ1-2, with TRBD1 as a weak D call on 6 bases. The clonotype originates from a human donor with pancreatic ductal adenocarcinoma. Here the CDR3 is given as CASAKQGTDYGYTF. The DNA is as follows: TGTGCCAGCGCCAAACAGGGAACCGACTATGGCTACACCTTC.